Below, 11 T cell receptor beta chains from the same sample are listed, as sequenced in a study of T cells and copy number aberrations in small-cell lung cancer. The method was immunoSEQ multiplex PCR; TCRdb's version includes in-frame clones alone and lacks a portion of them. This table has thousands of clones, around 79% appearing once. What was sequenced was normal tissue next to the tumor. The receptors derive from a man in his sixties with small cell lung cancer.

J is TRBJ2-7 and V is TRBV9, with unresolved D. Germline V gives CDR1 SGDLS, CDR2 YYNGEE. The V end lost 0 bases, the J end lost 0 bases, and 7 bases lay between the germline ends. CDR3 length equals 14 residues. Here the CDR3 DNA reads TGTGCCAGCAGCGTAGCAGCGAACTCCTACGAGCAGTACTTC. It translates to CASSVAANSYEQYF. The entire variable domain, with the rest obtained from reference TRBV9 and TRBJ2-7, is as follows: DSGVTQTPKHLITATGQRVTLRCSPRSGDLSVYWYQQSLDQGLQFLIQYYNGEERAKGNILERFSAQQFPDLHSELNLSSLELGDSALYFCASSVAANSYEQYFGPGTRLTVT.

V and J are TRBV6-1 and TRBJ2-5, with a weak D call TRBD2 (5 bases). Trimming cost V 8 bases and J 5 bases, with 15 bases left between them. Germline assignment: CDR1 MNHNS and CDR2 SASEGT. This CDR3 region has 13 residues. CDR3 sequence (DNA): TGTGCCAGCGTTGTCGACTACGAGGAGACCCAGTACTTC. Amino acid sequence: CASVVDYEETQYF.

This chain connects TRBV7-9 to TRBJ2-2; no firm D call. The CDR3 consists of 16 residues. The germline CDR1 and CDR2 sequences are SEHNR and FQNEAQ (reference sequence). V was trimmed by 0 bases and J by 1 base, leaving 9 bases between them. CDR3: CASSLAVTRNTGELFF. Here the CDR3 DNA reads TGTGCCAGCAGCTTAGCGGTGACAAGGAACACCGGGGAGCTGTTTTTT.

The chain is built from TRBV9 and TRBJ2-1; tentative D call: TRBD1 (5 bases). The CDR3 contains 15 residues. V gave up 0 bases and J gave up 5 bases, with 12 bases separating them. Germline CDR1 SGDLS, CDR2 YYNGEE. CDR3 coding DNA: TGTGCCAGCAGCGTAGCTTCAGGGTTCCACAATGAGCAGTTCTTC. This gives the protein CASSVASGFHNEQFF.

The CDR3, as DNA: TGTGCCAGCAGCTTGGGAGGGGGCACAGATACGCAGTATTTT. As protein: CASSLGGGTDTQYF. The chain uses TRBV5-6 and TRBJ2-3, with D possibly called TRBD1 or TRBD2 (5 bases each). CDR1 SGHDT and CDR2 YYEEEE come from the germline V gene. This CDR3 spans 14 amino acids. V lost 0 bases and J lost 1, with 6 bases in between.

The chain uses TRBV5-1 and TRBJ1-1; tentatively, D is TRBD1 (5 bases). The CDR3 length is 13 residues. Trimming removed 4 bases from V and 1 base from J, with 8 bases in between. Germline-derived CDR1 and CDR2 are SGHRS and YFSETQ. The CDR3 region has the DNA TGCGCCAGCAGCCGGGACGGGAACACTGAAGCTTTCTTT. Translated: CASSRDGNTEAFF.

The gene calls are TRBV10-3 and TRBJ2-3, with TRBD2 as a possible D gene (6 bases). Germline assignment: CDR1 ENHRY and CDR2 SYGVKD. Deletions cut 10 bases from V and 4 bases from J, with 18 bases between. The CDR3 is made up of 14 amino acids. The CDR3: CATSVEGGADTQYF. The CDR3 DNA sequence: TGTGCCACCTCGGTGGAGGGAGGCGCAGATACGCAGTATTTT.

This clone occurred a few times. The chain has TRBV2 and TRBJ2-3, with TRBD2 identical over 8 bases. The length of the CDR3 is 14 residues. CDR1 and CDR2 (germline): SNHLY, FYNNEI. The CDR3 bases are TGTGTCCCCGGGAAGCGGGAGAACACAGATACGCAGTATTTT. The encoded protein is CVPGKRENTDTQYF.

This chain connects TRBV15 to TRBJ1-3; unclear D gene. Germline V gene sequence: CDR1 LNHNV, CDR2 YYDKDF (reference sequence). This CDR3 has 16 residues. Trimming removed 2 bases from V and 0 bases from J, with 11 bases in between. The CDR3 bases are TGTGCCACCAGCAGAACGGTGCAAGACTCTGGAAACACCATATATTTT. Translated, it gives CATSRTVQDSGNTIYF.

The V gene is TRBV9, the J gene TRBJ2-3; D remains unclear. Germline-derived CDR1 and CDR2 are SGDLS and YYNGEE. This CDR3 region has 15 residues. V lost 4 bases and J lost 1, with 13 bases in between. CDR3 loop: CASSQEGAGTDTQYF. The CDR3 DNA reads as TGTGCCAGCAGCCAAGAAGGTGCGGGCACAGATACGCAGTATTTT.

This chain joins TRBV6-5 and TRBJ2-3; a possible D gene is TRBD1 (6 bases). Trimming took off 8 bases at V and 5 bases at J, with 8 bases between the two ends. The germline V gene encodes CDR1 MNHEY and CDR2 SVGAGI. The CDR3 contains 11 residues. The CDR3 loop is CASARGDTQYF. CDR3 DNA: TGTGCCAGCGCCAGGGGAGATACGCAGTATTTT.